This TCR beta chain was profiled in a study of blood T cell repertoires in COVID-19. Categorization into cohorts depended on clinical history that participants reported. Participants in the exposed group had met a COVID-19 case in the 2 weeks before joining the study. V was shortened by 1 base and J by 7 bases, with 11 bases between the two germline ends. The germline gives CDR1 GTSNPN, CDR2 SVGIG (reference sequence). The CDR3 has 13 residues. This table comes from immunoSEQ multiplex PCR, and its TCRdb copy is limited to in-frame clones, with some not included. Counted here are 270,000 or so clones, 75% to 95% occurring once; the ten biggest clones make up about 3%.

The receptor was isolated from a man in his forties who had been exposed to COVID-19. The sequenced material came from PBMCs or T cells enriched from blood (not recorded which). This sequence joins TRBV30 and TRBJ1-5, with a tentative D call TRBD1 (6 bases). The CDR3 DNA sequence: TGTGCCTGGAGTGCAGAGGGGGGGCAGCCCCAGCATTTT. Encoded protein: CAWSAEGGQPQHF. Based on the CDR3 plus reference TRBV30 and TRBJ1-5, the full variable domain is SQTIHQWPATLVQPVGSPLSLECTVEGTSNPNLYWYRQAAGRGLQLLFYSVGIGQISSEVPQNLSASRPQDRQFILSSKKLLLSDSGFYLCAWSAEGGQPQHFGDGTRLSIL.